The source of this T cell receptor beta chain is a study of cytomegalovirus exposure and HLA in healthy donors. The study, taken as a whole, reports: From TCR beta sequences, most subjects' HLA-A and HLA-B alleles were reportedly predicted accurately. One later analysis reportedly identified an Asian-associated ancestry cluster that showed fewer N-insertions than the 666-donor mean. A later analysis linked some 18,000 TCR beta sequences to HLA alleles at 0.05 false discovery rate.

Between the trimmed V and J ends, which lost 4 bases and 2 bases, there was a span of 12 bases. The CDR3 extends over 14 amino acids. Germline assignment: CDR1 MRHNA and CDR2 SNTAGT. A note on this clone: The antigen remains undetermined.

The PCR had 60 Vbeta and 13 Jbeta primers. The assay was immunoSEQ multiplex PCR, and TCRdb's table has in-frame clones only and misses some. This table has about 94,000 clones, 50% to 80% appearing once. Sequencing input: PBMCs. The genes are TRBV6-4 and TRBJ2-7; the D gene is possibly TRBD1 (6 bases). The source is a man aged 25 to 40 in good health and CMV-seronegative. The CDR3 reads CASSVDRTTYEQYF. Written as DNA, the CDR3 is TGTGCCAGCAGTGTAGACAGGACAACCTACGAGCAGTACTTC.